The 23 T cell receptor beta chains below were found in one sample sequenced in a study of blood T cell repertoires in COVID-19. Here immunoSEQ multiplex PCR was the method, and the copy in TCRdb shows in-frame clones only, minus some. The data contain roughly 92,000 clones, about 89% of them seen just once; the ten biggest clones take up about a tenth. Sequencing was performed on peripheral blood. These receptor sequences come from a man aged 50 to 59 with acute or convalescent COVID-19.

The rearrangement joins TRBV7-8 to TRBJ2-3; 9 nucleotides match TRBD2. The length of the CDR3 is 16 residues. Germline CDR1 and CDR2: SGHVS and FQNEAQ. The junction had 12 bases not matched to a gene; V was cut back by 1 base and J by 10 bases. The CDR3 here is CASSLEGTSQRYAQYF. The CDR3 bases are TGTGCCAGCAGCTTAGAAGGGACTAGCCAAAGATATGCGCAGTATTTT.

This clone has just one count. The gene calls are TRBV5-1 and TRBJ2-1; tentatively, D is TRBD2 (6 bases). CDR1 and CDR2 from the germline V gene are SGHRS and YFSETQ. V lost 4 bases, J lost 10 bases, and 18 bases lay in between. This CDR3 comprises 14 residues. CDR3 amino acids: CASSAGSGSDEQFF. DNA for the CDR3: TGCGCCAGCAGCGCCGGTAGCGGATCGGACGAGCAGTTCTTC.

This clone appeared a few times. The chain joins TRBV11-2 to TRBJ2-1, with D possibly matching TRBD2 (6 bases). The CDR3 is made up of 15 amino acids. V was cut by 1 base and J by 4 bases, with 11 bases left in between. CDR1 SGHAT and CDR2 FQNNGV come from the germline V gene. CDR3 protein: CASSLGRASYNEQFF. CDR3 nucleotides: TGTGCCAGCAGCTTAGGGAGGGCCTCATACAATGAGCAGTTCTTC.

The chain is built from TRBV6-1 and TRBJ2-1, with 7 bases matching TRBD2. CDR1 is MNHNS and CDR2 is SASEGT in the germline V gene. The CDR3 consists of 18 residues. The ends lost 3 bases at V and 2 bases at J; junction bases unmatched: 13. CDR3 sequence (DNA): TGTGCCAGCAGTGAGTATGGGGGAGGGGACCCACCCTACAATGAGCAGTTCTTC. Translating gives CASSEYGGGDPPYNEQFF.

The genes are TRBV2 and TRBJ2-7, with 8 nucleotides matching TRBD2. Trimming at V came to 6 bases and at J to 1 base, leaving 8 bases not matched to a gene. Looked up from germline, CDR1 is SNHLY and CDR2 is FYNNEI. The CDR3 spans 15 residues. The CDR3 region is CASRNTASGSYEQYF. The DNA of the CDR3 is TGTGCCAGCAGGAATACGGCTAGCGGGTCCTACGAGCAGTACTTC.

This clone appeared once. The chain employs TRBV11-2 and TRBJ2-7; 12 bases align to TRBD2. V shed 6 bases, J shed 10 bases, and the junction held 10 bases outside the gene matches. Germline loops: CDR1 SGHAT, CDR2 FQNNGV. CDR3 length equals 14 residues. The CDR3 nucleotides read TGTGCCAGCAGTCAAACTAGCGGGAGGCTTCCACAGTACTTC. This translates into CASSQTSGRLPQYF. Looking up the rest from reference TRBV11-2 and TRBJ2-7 gives the full variable domain: EAGVAQSPRYKIIEKRQSVAFWCNPISGHATLYWYQQILGQGPKLLIQFQNNGVVDDSQLPKDRFSAERLKGVDSTLKIQPAKLEDSAVYLCASSQTSGRLPQYFGPGTRLTVT.

The chain uses TRBV5-4 and TRBJ2-7; TRBD2 aligns across 7 bases. The CDR3 length is 15 residues. With 2 bases clipped from V and 0 bases from J, the junction kept 5 bases outside the gene matches. Germline CDR1 SGHNT, CDR2 YYREEE (reference sequence). CDR3 nucleotide sequence: TGTGCCAGCAGCTTCTCCGGGACTACCTCCTACGAGCAGTACTTC. Amino acids: CASSFSGTTSYEQYF.

The table lists this clone with a few counts. The V gene is TRBV7-2, the J gene TRBJ1-1; D unclear. The CDR3 is 14 amino acids. The V and J ends lost 6 bases and 3 bases respectively, with 14 bases between them. Germline CDR1 is SGHTA and CDR2 is FQGNSA. The CDR3 bases are TGTGCCAGCAGTCGCCTAGGAGGACACACTGAAGCTTTCTTT. It specifies CASSRLGGHTEAFF. The variable domain in full, with the rest retrieved from reference TRBV7-2 and TRBJ1-1, is GAGVSQSPSNKVTEKGKDVELRCDPISGHTALYWYRQSLGQGLEFLIYFQGNSAPDKSGLPSDRFSAERTGGSVSTLTIQRTQQEDSAVYLCASSRLGGHTEAFFGQGTRLTVV.

The chain combines TRBV27 with TRBJ2-1; TRBD1 matches 7 bases. V trimming: 2 bases; J trimming: 10 bases; junction bases outside the gene matches: 5. There are 13 residues in the CDR3. From germline, CDR1 is MNHEY and CDR2 SMNVEV (reference sequence). The DNA for the CDR3 is TGTGCCAGCAGTTTAACCGGGACAGAGGAGCAGTTCTTC. Protein sequence: CASSLTGTEEQFF.

The chain is built from TRBV3-1 (or the pseudogene TRBV3-2) and TRBJ2-7, with 12 bases aligning to TRBD2. The CDR3 covers 16 residues. V lost 1 base to trimming and J lost 3 bases; unmatched junction nucleotides: 4. Germline CDR1 and CDR2: LGHDT and YNNKEL (reference sequence). The CDR3 DNA reads TGTGCCAGCAGCCAAGCCGGACTAGCGGGGCTCTACGAGCAGTACTTC. This gives the protein CASSQAGLAGLYEQYF.

The chain employs TRBV2 and TRBJ1-5; TRBD1 matches at 10 bases. The CDR3 is 14 amino acids. Germline V lookup: CDR1 SNHLY, CDR2 FYNNEI. The V and J ends lost 4 bases and 6 bases, in that order; junction bases with no gene match: 3. The CDR3 reads CASSGQGAPQPQHF. CDR3 DNA sequence: TGTGCCAGCAGTGGACAGGGGGCGCCTCAGCCCCAGCATTTT.

This clone appeared a single time. This chain's CDR3 is CASSLGHSGNTIYF. The CDR3 coding sequence is TGTGCCAGCAGCTTGGGACACTCTGGAAACACCATATATTTT. V usage is TRBV5-4 and J usage is TRBJ1-3; D gene unclear. Deletions cut 0 bases from V and 0 bases from J, with 4 bases between. The CDR3 spans 14 residues. Germline CDR1 and CDR2: SGHNT and YYREEE (reference sequence).

This rearrangement joins TRBV28 to TRBJ1-2, with D unclear. With 2 bases removed from V and 8 bases from J, the gap between germline ends came to 12 bases. The germline V gene encodes CDR1 MDHEN and CDR2 SYDVKM. This CDR3 contains 13 residues. In DNA form, the CDR3 reads TGTGCCAGCAGTTTAATGCCGGGGTACGGCTACACCTTC. This sequence encodes CASSLMPGYGYTF.

The V and J genes are TRBV2 and TRBJ1-2; possibly TRBD1 for D (5 bases). This CDR3 has 14 residues. Per the germline V gene, CDR1 is SNHLY and CDR2 is FYNNEI. Trimming cost V 7 bases and J 8 bases, with 20 bases left between them. The DNA of the CDR3 is TGTGCCAGCACCCTGGCAATGCAGGGTGGGGGCTACACCTTC. Translated: CASTLAMQGGGYTF. Full variable domain (rest looked up from reference TRBV2 and TRBJ1-2): EPEVTQTPSHQVTQMGQEVILRCVPISNHLYFYWYRQILGQKVEFLVSFYNNEISEKSEIFDDQFSVERPDGSNFTLKIRSTKLEDSAMYFCASTLAMQGGGYTFGSGTRLTVV.

This rearrangement joins TRBV10-1 to TRBJ1-2; TRBD1 might be the D (6 bases). The V gene lost 5 bases and the J gene lost 1 base, with 17 bases spanning the gap. The CDR3 consists of 16 residues. Per the germline V gene, CDR1 is WNHNN and CDR2 is SYGVQD (reference sequence). The CDR3 DNA reads TGCGCCAGCAGTAAGCTTGGTAGCAGGGGTAACTATGGCTACACCTTC. It translates to CASSKLGSRGNYGYTF.

V gene TRBV7-9 combines with J gene TRBJ2-1, with D possibly TRBD2 on 5 matching bases. Germline CDR1 is SEHNR and CDR2 is FQNEAQ (reference sequence). The CDR3 length is 15 residues. V dropped 4 bases and J dropped 4 bases, with 14 bases sitting between them. CDR3 in amino acids: CASSWSWGEYNEQFF. CDR3 DNA sequence: TGTGCCAGCAGCTGGTCCTGGGGAGAATACAATGAGCAGTTCTTC.

This chain links TRBV7-9 with TRBJ2-5; D possibly corresponds to TRBD1 (6 bases). Trimming took off 1 base at V and 3 bases at J, with 9 bases between the two ends. The CDR3 extends over 14 amino acids. Germline V lookup: CDR1 SEHNR, CDR2 FQNEAQ (reference sequence). The CDR3: CASSLENREETQYF. CDR3 DNA: TGTGCCAGCAGCTTAGAAAACAGGGAAGAGACCCAGTACTTC. Full variable domain (rest looked up from reference TRBV7-9 and TRBJ2-5): DTGVSQNPRHKITKRGQNVTFRCDPISEHNRLYWYRQTLGQGPEFLTYFQNEAQLEKSRLLSDRFSAERPKGSFSTLEIQRTEQGDSAMYLCASSLENREETQYFGPGTRLLVL.

In regard to this clone: A much larger clone lies one base from this, so it may be a read error. CDR3 protein: CASNSARLAGVNEQFF. CDR3 nucleotide sequence: TGCGCCAGCAACTCTGCCCGACTAGCGGGAGTGAATGAGCAGTTCTTC. The gene calls are TRBV5-1 and TRBJ2-1; 12 nucleotides line up with TRBD2. V shed 6 bases and J 7 bases; nucleotides not matched to a gene: 11. CDR3 length: 16 amino acids. CDR1 SGHRS and CDR2 YFSETQ come from the germline V gene.

This chain links TRBV6-5 with TRBJ2-3; D gene unclear. Per germline, CDR1 MNHEY and CDR2 SVGAGI. V was cut by 2 bases and J by 0 bases, with 9 bases left in between. The CDR3 spans 15 residues. The CDR3 region is CASSYDISSTDTQYF. The DNA of the CDR3 is TGTGCCAGCAGTTACGACATATCTAGCACAGATACGCAGTATTTT.

This clone was found once. The chain joins TRBV28 to TRBJ2-5, with a possible D match to TRBD1 (6 bases). Germline V gene lookup returns CDR1 MDHEN and CDR2 SYDVKM. The CDR3 loop spans 14 amino acids. Trimming shortened V by 5 bases and J by 0 bases, and 10 bases separated the two germline ends. DNA for the CDR3: TGTGCCAGCAGTGGAACAGGGTACCAAGAGACCCAGTACTTC. Translation: CASSGTGYQETQYF.

This sequence joins TRBV5-1 and TRBJ2-1, with 16 bases aligning to TRBD2. Trimming at V came to 4 bases and at J to 7 bases, leaving 5 bases not matched to a gene. CDR1 SGHRS and CDR2 YFSETQ come from the germline V gene. The CDR3 has 16 amino acids. The CDR3, as DNA: TGCGCCAGCAGCCCGGGGACTAGCGGGAGGGAGAATGAGCAGTTCTTC. Its translation is CASSPGTSGRENEQFF.

V and J are TRBV7-3 and TRBJ1-2, with D unresolved. CDR3 length: 13 amino acids. Trimming cost V 5 bases and J 8 bases, with 15 bases left between them. Looked up from germline, CDR1 is SGHTA and CDR2 is FQGTGA. The CDR3, as DNA: TGTGCCAGCAGCCCCGGAGGCCTGCGGGGCTACACCTTC. This encodes CASSPGGLRGYTF.

The rearrangement joins TRBV10-2 to TRBJ2-5; D may be TRBD1 (6 bases). Germline V gene data show CDR1 as WSHSY and CDR2 as SAAADI. Trimming took off 7 bases at V and 2 bases at J, with 8 bases between the two ends. The CDR3 has 12 residues. CDR3 nucleotides: TGCGCCAGCAAAGGACAGCAAGAGACCCAGTACTTC. This encodes CASKGQQETQYF.